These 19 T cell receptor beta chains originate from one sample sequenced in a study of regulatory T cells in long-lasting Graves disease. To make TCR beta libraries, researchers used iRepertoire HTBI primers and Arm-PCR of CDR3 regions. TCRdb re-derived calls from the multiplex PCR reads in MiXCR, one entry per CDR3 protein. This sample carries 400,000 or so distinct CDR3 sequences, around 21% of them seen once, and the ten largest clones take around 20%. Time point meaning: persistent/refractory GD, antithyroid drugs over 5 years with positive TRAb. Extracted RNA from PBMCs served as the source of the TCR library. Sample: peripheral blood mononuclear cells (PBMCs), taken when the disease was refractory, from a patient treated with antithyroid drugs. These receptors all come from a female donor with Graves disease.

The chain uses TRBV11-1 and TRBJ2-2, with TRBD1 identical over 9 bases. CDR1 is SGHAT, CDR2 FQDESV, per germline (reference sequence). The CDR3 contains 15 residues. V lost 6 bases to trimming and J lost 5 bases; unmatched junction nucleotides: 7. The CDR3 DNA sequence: TGTGCCAGCAGTCGGGGACAGGGCGGGACCGGGGAGCTGTTTTTT. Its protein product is CASSRGQGGTGELFF.

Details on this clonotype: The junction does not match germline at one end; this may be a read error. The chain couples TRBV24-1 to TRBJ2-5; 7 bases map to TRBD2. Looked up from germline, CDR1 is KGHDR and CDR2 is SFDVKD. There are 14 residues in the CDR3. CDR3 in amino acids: CATSDTGLQEAQYF. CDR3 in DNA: TGTGCCACCAGTGATACGGGACTACAAGAGGCCCAGTACTTC.

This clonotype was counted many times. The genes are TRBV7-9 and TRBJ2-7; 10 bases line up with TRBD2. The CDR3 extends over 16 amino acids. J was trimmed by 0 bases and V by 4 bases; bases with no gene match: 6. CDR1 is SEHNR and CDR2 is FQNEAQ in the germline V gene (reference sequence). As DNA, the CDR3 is TGTGCCAGCAGCTCGACTAGCGGGCAAAACTCCTACGAGCAGTACTTC. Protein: CASSSTSGQNSYEQYF.

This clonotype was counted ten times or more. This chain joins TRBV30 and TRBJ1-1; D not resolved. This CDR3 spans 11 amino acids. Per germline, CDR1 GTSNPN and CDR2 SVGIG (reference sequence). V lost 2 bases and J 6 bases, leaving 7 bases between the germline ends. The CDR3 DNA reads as TGTGCCTGGAGTTCCACCCCTGAAGCTTTCTTT. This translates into CAWSSTPEAFF. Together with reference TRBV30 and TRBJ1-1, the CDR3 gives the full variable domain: SQTIHQWPATLVQPVGSPLSLECTVEGTSNPNLYWYRQAAGRGLQLLFYSVGIGQISSEVPQNLSASRPQDRQFILSSKKLLLSDSGFYLCAWSSTPEAFFGQGTRLTVV.

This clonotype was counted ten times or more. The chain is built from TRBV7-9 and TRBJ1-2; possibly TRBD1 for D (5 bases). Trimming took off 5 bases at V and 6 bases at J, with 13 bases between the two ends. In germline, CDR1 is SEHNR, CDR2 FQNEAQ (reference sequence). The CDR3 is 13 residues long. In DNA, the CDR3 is TGTGCCAGCAGCCCCATGGGAGGGGATGGCTACACCTTC. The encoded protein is CASSPMGGDGYTF.

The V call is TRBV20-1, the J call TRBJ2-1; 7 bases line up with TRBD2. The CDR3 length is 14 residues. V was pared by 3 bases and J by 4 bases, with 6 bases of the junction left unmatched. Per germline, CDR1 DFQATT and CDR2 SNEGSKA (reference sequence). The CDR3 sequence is CSARGGGKYNEQFF. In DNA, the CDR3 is TGCAGTGCTAGGGGGGGGGGGAAGTACAATGAGCAGTTCTTC.

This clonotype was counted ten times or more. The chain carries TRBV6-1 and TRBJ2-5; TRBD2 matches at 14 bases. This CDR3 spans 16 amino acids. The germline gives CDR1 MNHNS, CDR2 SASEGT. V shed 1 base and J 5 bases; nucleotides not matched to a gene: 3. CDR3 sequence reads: CASSEGLAGGWETQYF. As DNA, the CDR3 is TGTGCCAGCAGTGAAGGACTAGCGGGAGGGTGGGAGACCCAGTACTTC.

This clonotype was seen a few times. The CDR3, as DNA: TGTGCCAGTAGTTTATCTAGCGGGGAGGCCTACGAGCAGTACTTC. It yields the protein CASSLSSGEAYEQYF. The genes are TRBV19 and TRBJ2-7; TRBD2 agrees at 9 bases. The CDR3 is 15 residues long. The germline gives CDR1 LNHDA, CDR2 SQIVND (reference sequence). With V trimmed by 5 bases and J by 2 bases, 7 bases remained unmatched.

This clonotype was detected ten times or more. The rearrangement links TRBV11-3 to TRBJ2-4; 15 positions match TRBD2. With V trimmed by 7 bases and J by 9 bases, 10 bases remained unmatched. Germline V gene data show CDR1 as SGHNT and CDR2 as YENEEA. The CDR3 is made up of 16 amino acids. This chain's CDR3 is CASKGLAGGPEPIQYF. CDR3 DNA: TGTGCCAGCAAAGGACTAGCGGGAGGGCCTGAACCCATTCAGTACTTC. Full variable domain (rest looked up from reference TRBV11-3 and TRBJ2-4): EAGVVQSPRYKIIEKKQPVAFWCNPISGHNTLYWYLQNLGQGPELLIRYENEEAVDDSQLPKDRFSAERLKGVDSTLKIQPAELGDSAVYLCASKGLAGGPEPIQYFGAGTRLSVL.

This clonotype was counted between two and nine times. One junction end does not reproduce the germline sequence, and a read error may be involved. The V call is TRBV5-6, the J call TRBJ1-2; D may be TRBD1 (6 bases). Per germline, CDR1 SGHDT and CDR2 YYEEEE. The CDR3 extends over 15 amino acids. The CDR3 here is CASNLALRGGYGYTF. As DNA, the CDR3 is TGTGCCAGCAACTTGGCTCTCAGGGGTGGGTATGGCTACACCTTC.

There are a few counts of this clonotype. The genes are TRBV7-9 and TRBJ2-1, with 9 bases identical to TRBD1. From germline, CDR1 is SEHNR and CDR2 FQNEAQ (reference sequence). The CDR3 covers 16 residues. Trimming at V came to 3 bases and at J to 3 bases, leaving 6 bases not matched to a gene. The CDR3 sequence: CASSLSTGGIYNEQFF. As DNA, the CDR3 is TGTGCCAGCAGCTTGTCGACAGGGGGTATCTACAATGAGCAGTTCTTC.

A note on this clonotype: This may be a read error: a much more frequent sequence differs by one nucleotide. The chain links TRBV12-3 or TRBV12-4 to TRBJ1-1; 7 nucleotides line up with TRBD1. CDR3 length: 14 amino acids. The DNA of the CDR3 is TGTGCCAGCACTCCGGACAGGCTAGGTACTGAAGCTCTCTTT. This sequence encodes CASTPDRLGTEALF.

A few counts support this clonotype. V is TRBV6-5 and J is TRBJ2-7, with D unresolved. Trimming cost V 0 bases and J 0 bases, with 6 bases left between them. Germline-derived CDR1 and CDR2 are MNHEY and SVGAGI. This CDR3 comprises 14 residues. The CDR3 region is CASSYSKGSYEQYF. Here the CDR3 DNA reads TGTGCCAGCAGTTACTCGAAGGGCTCCTACGAGCAGTACTTC.

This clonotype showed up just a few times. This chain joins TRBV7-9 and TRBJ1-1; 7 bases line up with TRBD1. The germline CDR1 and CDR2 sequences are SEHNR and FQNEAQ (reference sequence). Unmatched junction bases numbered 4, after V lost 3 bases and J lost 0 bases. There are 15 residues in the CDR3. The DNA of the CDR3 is TGTGCCAGCAGCTTTGGACAGGTCATGAACACTGAAGCTTTCTTT. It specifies CASSFGQVMNTEAFF. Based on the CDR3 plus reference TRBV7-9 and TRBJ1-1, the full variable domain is DTGVSQNPRHKITKRGQNVTFRCDPISEHNRLYWYRQTLGQGPEFLTYFQNEAQLEKSRLLSDRFSAERPKGSFSTLEIQRTEQGDSAMYLCASSFGQVMNTEAFFGQGTRLTVV.

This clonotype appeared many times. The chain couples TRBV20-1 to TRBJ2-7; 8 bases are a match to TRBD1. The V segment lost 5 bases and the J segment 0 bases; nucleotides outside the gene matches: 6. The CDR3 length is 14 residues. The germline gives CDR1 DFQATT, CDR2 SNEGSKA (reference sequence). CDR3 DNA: TGCAGTGCTCCGACCGGGACAGGCTCCTACGAGCAGTACTTC. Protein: CSAPTGTGSYEQYF.

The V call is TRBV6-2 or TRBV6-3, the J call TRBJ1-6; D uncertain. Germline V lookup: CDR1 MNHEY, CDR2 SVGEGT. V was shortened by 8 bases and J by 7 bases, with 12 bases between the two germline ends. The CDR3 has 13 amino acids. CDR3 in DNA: TGTGCCAGCCTGGACTATACCAATTCACCCCTCCACTTT. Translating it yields CASLDYTNSPLHF.

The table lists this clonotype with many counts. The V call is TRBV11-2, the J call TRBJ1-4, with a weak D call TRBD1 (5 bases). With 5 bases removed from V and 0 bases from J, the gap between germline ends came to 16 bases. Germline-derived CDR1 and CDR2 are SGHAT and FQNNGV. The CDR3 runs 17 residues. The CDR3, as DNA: TGTGCCAGCAGCCGAGGGACTAGGGTCGCAACTAATGAAAAACTGTTTTTT. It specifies CASSRGTRVATNEKLFF.

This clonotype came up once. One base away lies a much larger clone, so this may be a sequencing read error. The DNA for the CDR3 is TGTGCTAGCAGCTTAGCGGGGACTGCCGAGCAGTACTTC. It is translated as CASSLAGTAEQYF. The V call is TRBV7-7, the J call TRBJ2-7; 8 bases are shared with TRBD2. The CDR3 length is 13 residues. Per the germline V gene, CDR1 is SSHAT and CDR2 is FNYEAQ (reference sequence).

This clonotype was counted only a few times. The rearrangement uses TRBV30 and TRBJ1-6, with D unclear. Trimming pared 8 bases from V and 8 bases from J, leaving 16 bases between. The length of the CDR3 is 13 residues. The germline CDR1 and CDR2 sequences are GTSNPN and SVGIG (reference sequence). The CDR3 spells CAGEWNGDSPLHF. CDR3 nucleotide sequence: TGTGCCGGAGAGTGGAACGGGGATTCACCCCTCCACTTT.